A single sample is the source of the 9 T cell receptor beta chains below, sequenced in a study of regulatory T cells in long-lasting Graves disease. Time point denoted: newly diagnosed GD, antithyroid drugs for less than 3 months. The TCR library used RNA extracted from PBMCs. Researchers made TCR beta libraries by using iRepertoire HTBI primers and running Arm-PCR on CDR3 regions. TCRdb re-derived calls from the multiplex PCR reads in MiXCR, one entry per CDR3 protein. The sample carries about 370,000 distinct CDR3 sequences, around 15% recorded once. The source material was peripheral blood mononuclear cells (PBMCs), sampled at new diagnosis, from a patient treated with antithyroid drugs. These receptors all stem from a female donor with Graves disease.

A word on this clonotype: It may be a read error: a sequence one base away is much more abundant. CDR3 in DNA: TGTGCCACCAGTGATTCAGGGGTGAATGAGCAGTACTTC. Encoded protein: CATSDSGVNEQYF. The chain employs TRBV24-1 and TRBJ2-3; weak D call: TRBD1 (6 bases). The DNA end is more similar to TRBJ2-7, so the J call may be wrong. Germline V gene lookup returns CDR1 KGHDR and CDR2 SFDVKD. The CDR3 extends over 13 amino acids.

This clonotype has ten or more counts. The chain is built from TRBV6-2 or TRBV6-3 and TRBJ1-5; no firm D call. Germline V lookup: CDR1 MNHEY, CDR2 SVGEGT. This CDR3 comprises 13 residues. V lost 6 bases and J 0 bases, leaving 6 bases between the germline ends. CDR3 DNA sequence: TGTGCCAGCAGCTACAGTAGCAATCAGCCCCAGCATTTT. Amino acid sequence: CASSYSSNQPQHF.

This clonotype was seen at least ten times. The chain carries TRBV11-2 and TRBJ1-2, with 9 bases fitting TRBD1. V shed 5 bases and J 7 bases; nucleotides not matched to a gene: 8. CDR1 is SGHAT and CDR2 is FQNNGV in the germline V gene. The CDR3 consists of 14 residues. The CDR3 DNA is TGTGCCAGCAGCCGTAGACAGGGGGATAGTGGCTACACCTTC. This encodes CASSRRQGDSGYTF.

This clonotype was found a few times. Germline and junction disagree at one end, which may indicate a read error. The chain recombines TRBV7-9 with TRBJ2-1, with D tentatively TRBD2 (5 bases). The CDR3 runs to 13 residues. CDR1 and CDR2 (germline): SEHNR, FQNEAQ (reference sequence). Written as DNA, the CDR3 is TGTGCCAGCCAAACGGGCCCAGAGACGGGATCTTACTTC. Translation: CASQTGPETGSYF.

The rearrangement joins TRBV20-1 to TRBJ2-3; D not certain. Germline lookup yields CDR1 DFQATT and CDR2 SNEGSKA (reference sequence). Trimming left V 6 bases short and J 4 bases short, with 14 bases between. This CDR3 is built from 13 residues. As DNA, the CDR3 is TGCAGTGCCCCAGAGGAAAGCCCAGATACGCAGTATTTT. This codes for CSAPEESPDTQYF.

The CDR3 DNA follows: TGTGCCAGCAGCTTGGAGTCTGGGGCAGGGAGCACTGAAGCTTTCTTT. Encoded protein: CASSLESGAGSTEAFF. The rearrangement joins TRBV5-6 to TRBJ1-1, with a weak D call TRBD1 (5 bases). The germline CDR1 and CDR2 sequences are SGHDT and YYEEEE. The germline V and J ends were trimmed by 0 bases and 4 bases, with 16 bases remaining between them. CDR3 length: 16 amino acids.

This clonotype was counted ten times or more. The chain couples TRBV6-5 to TRBJ2-3; D may be TRBD2 (5 bases). The germline V and J ends were trimmed by 4 bases and 5 bases, with 16 bases remaining between them. This CDR3 is built from 15 residues. Germline CDR1 is MNHEY and CDR2 is SVGAGI. As DNA, the CDR3 is TGTGCCAGCAGTTCGAGGGTCCCCGAGAAAGATACGCAGTATTTT. This sequence encodes CASSSRVPEKDTQYF.

Many counts were recorded for this clonotype. The chain uses TRBV7-9 and TRBJ2-5; D possibly matches TRBD1 or TRBD2 (5 bases each). Germline V gene lookup returns CDR1 SEHNR and CDR2 FQNEAQ (reference sequence). V shed 4 bases and J shed 4 bases, with 16 bases lying between them. This CDR3 region has 15 residues. The CDR3 sequence is CASSSQSSGTETQYF. The CDR3 DNA sequence: TGTGCCAGCAGCTCACAATCATCAGGGACAGAGACCCAGTACTTC.

In its sample, this clonotype was seen a few times. The chain is built from TRBV12-3 or TRBV12-4 and TRBJ2-1, with 9 bases identical to TRBD2. V was clipped by 7 bases and J by 7 bases; unmatched bases: 5. The CDR3 sequence is 13 residues long. The CDR3 region has the DNA TGTGCCAGCAAGCTAGCGGGGTCGAATGAGCAGTTCTTC. As protein: CASKLAGSNEQFF.